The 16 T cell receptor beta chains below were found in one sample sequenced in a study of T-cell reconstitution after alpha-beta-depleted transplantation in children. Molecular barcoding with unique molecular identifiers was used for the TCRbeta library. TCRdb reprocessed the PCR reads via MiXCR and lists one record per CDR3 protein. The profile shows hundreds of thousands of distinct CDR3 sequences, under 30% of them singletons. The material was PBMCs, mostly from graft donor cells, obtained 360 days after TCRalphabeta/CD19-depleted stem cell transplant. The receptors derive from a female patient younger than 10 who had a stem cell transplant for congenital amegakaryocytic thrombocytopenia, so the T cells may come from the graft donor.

As DNA, the CDR3 is TGCAGTGTCCTAGGACTAGCGGGGGACGAGCAGTACTTC. It encodes CSVLGLAGDEQYF. The chain employs TRBV20-1 and TRBJ2-7; 13 nucleotides align to TRBD2. The CDR3 covers 13 residues. The V and J ends lost 7 bases and 5 bases, in that order; junction bases with no gene match: 5. Germline CDR1 reads DFQATT; CDR2 reads SNEGSKA (reference sequence).

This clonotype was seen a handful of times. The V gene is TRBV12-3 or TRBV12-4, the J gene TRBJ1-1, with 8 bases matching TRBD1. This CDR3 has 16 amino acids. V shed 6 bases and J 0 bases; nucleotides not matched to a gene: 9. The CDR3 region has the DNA TGTGCCAGCAGCCGGACAGGGAACATAATGAACACTGAAGCTTTCTTT. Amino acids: CASSRTGNIMNTEAFF.

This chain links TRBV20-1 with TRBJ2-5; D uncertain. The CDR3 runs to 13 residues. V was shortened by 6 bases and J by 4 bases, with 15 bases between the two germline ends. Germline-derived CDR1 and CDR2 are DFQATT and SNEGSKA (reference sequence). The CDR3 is CSAPQDSSETQYF. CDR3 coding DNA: TGCAGTGCGCCGCAGGATTCCTCAGAGACCCAGTACTTC.

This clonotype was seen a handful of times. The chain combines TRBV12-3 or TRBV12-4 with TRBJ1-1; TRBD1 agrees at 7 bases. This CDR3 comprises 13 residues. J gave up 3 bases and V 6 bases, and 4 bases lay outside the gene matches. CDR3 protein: CASSRQGDTEAFF. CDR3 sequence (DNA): TGTGCCAGCAGCCGACAGGGTGACACTGAAGCTTTCTTT.

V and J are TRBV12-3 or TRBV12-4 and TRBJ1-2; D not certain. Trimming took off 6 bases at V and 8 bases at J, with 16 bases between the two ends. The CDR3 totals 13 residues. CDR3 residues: CASSRDTRRGYTF. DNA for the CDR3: TGTGCCAGCAGCCGTGACACCCGCCGGGGCTACACCTTC.

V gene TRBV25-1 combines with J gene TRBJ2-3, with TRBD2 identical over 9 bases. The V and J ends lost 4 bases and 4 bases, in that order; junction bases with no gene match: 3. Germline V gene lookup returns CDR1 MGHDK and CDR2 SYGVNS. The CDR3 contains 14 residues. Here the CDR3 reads CASSARTSADTQYF. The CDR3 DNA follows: TGTGCCAGCAGTGCACGGACTAGCGCAGATACGCAGTATTTT. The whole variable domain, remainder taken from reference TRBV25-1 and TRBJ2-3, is EADIYQTPRYLVIGTGKKITLECSQTMGHDKMYWYQQDPGMELHLIHYSYGVNSTEKGDLSSESTVSRIRTEHFPLTLESARPSHTSQYLCASSARTSADTQYFGPGTRLTVL.

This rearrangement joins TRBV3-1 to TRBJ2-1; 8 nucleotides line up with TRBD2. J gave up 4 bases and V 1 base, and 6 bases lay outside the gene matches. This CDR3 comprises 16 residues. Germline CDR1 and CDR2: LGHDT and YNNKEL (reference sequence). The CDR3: CASSQGTGGAYNEQFF. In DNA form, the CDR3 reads TGTGCCAGCAGCCAAGGAACGGGGGGGGCATACAATGAGCAGTTCTTC.

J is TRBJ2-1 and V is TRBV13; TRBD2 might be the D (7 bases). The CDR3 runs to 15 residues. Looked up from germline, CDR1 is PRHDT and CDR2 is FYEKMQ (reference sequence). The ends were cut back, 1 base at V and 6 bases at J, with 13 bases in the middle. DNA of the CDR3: TGTGCCAGCAGCTTAGTGGGGGGGCTCGGCAATGAGCAGTTCTTC. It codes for CASSLVGGLGNEQFF.

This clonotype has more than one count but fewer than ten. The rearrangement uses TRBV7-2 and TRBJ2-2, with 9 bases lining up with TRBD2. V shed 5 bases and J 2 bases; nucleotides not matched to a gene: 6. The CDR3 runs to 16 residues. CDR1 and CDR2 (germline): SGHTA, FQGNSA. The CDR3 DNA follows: TGTGCCAGCAGCCCCCGACTAGCGGTCAACACCGGGGAGCTGTTTTTT. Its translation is CASSPRLAVNTGELFF.

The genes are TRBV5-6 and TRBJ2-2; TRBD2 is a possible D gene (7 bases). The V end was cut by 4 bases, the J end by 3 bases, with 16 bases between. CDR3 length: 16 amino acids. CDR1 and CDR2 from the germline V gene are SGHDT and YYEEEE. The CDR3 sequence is CASSPLGGAHTGELFF. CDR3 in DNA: TGTGCCAGCAGCCCCTTAGGGGGGGCGCACACCGGGGAGCTGTTTTTT.

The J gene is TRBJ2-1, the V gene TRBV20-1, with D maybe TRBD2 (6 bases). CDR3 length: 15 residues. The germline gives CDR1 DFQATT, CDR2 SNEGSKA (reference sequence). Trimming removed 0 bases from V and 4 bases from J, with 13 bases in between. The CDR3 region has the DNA TGCAGTGCTAGAGATGGTATCGGGAGATACAATGAGCAGTTCTTC. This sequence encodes CSARDGIGRYNEQFF.

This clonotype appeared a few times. The CDR3 DNA sequence: TGTGCCAGCGGGCCGGGACTAGCGGGGGGCCCATCCTACGAGCAGTACTTC. It specifies CASGPGLAGGPSYEQYF. The gene calls are TRBV12-3 or TRBV12-4 and TRBJ2-7; the match to TRBD2 covers 15 bases. Germline trimming cut 8 bases from V and 1 base from J; bases unmatched to any gene: 9. This CDR3 spans 17 amino acids.

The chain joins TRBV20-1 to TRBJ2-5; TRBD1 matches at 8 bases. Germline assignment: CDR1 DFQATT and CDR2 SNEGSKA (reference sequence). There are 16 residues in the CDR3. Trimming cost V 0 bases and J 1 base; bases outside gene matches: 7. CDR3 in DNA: TGCAGTGCTAGAGATCTCGGACAGGGAATCCAAGAGACCCAGTACTTC. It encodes CSARDLGQGIQETQYF.

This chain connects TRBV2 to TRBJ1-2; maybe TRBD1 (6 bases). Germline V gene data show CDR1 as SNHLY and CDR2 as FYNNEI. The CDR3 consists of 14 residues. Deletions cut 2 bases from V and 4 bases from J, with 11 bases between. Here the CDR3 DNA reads TGTGCCAGCAGTGAATATGGGGGGGCCTATGGCTACACCTTC. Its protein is CASSEYGGAYGYTF. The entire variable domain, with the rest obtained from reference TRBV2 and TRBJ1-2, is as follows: EPEVTQTPSHQVTQMGQEVILRCVPISNHLYFYWYRQILGQKVEFLVSFYNNEISEKSEIFDDQFSVERPDGSNFTLKIRSTKLEDSAMYFCASSEYGGAYGYTFGSGTRLTVV.

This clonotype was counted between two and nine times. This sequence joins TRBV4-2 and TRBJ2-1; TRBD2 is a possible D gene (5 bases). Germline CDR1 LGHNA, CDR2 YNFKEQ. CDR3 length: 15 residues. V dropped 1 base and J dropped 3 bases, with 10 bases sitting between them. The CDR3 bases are TGTGCCAGCAGCCAAGGAGGGAGCCTCTACAATGAGCAGTTCTTC. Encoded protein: CASSQGGSLYNEQFF.

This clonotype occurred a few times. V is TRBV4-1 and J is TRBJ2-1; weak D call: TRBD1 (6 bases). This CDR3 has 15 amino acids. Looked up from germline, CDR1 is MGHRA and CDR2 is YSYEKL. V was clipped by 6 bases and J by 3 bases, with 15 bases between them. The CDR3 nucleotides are TGCGCCAGCAGGACACAGGGCGCACTCTACAATGAGCAGTTCTTC. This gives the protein CASRTQGALYNEQFF.